Below, 31 T cell receptor beta chains from the same sample are listed, as sequenced in a study of blood T cell repertoires in COVID-19. Measured with immunoSEQ multiplex PCR; TCRdb has only the in-frame clones, and not every one. Of approximately 150,000 clones detected, 84% appear once; the ten largest clones hold nearly 8%. The sample was PBMCs or T cells enriched from blood (not recorded which). These receptors came from a woman aged 45-59 years who had recovered from COVID-19.

This sequence joins TRBV6-1 and TRBJ2-1; D is perhaps TRBD2 (6 bases). The CDR3 runs 14 residues. Germline CDR1 MNHNS, CDR2 SASEGT. The V and J ends lost 2 bases and 9 bases respectively, with 14 bases between them. CDR3 amino acids: CASSEKKGSGEQFF. CDR3 sequence (DNA): TGTGCCAGCAGTGAAAAGAAAGGTAGCGGTGAGCAGTTCTTC.

This chain links TRBV24-1 with TRBJ2-3; D not resolved. Germline V gene lookup returns CDR1 KGHDR and CDR2 SFDVKD. The CDR3 contains 14 residues. V was trimmed by 5 bases and J by 2 bases, leaving 10 bases between them. DNA for the CDR3: TGTGCCACCAGTGTTTCAGGAAACACAGATACGCAGTATTTT. As protein: CATSVSGNTDTQYF.

The chain carries TRBV28 and TRBJ2-1, with 7 bases that match TRBD2. J lost 6 bases, V lost 7 bases, and 9 bases had no gene match. Germline assignment: CDR1 MDHEN and CDR2 SYDVKM. There are 14 residues in the CDR3. CDR3 in amino acids: CASTIEASGNEQFF. The CDR3 DNA follows: TGTGCCAGCACTATCGAGGCTAGCGGCAATGAGCAGTTCTTC.

The chain has TRBV5-6 and TRBJ2-7; 7 bases align to TRBD1. Germline V gene sequence: CDR1 SGHDT, CDR2 YYEEEE. V lost 1 base and J lost 3; bases outside the gene matches: 7. This CDR3 region has 15 residues. CDR3 sequence: CASSLPGQSFYEQYF. For the CDR3, the DNA is TGTGCCAGCAGCTTGCCGGGACAGAGTTTCTACGAGCAGTACTTC.

As regards this clone: Compared with germline, one end of the junction differs, possibly owing to a read error. J is TRBJ1-3 and V is TRBV7-7, with unresolved D. The CDR3 is 13 residues long. Per the germline V gene, CDR1 is SSHAT and CDR2 is FNYEAQ (reference sequence). CDR3 residues: CASSPSGGNTIYF. The CDR3, as DNA: TGTGCTAGCAGCCCGTCGGGTGGAAACACCATATATTTT.

This chain links TRBV4-3 with TRBJ2-7, with D perhaps TRBD2 (6 bases). Trimming cost V 0 bases and J 3 bases, with 9 bases left between them. The CDR3 is 14 residues long. Germline CDR1 and CDR2: LGHNA and YSLEER. The CDR3 nucleotides are TGCGCCAGCAGCCAAGAGGGGAGGAGCTACGAGCAGTACTTC. Its protein is CASSQEGRSYEQYF.

This chain connects TRBV5-1 to TRBJ2-7; 9 nucleotides match TRBD1. V dropped 0 bases and J dropped 5; count of bases not matched to a gene: 6. CDR3 length: 15 residues. The germline CDR1 and CDR2 sequences are SGHRS and YFSETQ. DNA for the CDR3: TGCGCCAGCAGCTTGGAGGGACAGGGACCCCACGAGCAGTACTTC. This translates into CASSLEGQGPHEQYF.

The chain joins TRBV12-3 or TRBV12-4 to TRBJ1-5; the D is unclear. The CDR3 contains 12 residues. V was shortened by 7 bases and J by 11 bases, with 15 bases between the two germline ends. The CDR3: CASTSVGLTQHF. The CDR3 DNA reads TGTGCCAGCACCTCCGTCGGTTTGACCCAGCATTTT.

The chain links TRBV6-2 or TRBV6-3 to TRBJ1-2, with a tentative D call TRBD1 (5 bases). V was pared by 0 bases and J by 4 bases, with 12 bases between. The CDR3 covers 15 residues. Germline V CDR1 and CDR2: MNHEY, SVGEGT. This CDR3 reads CASSYSYRGTYGYTF. CDR3 nucleotides: TGTGCCAGCAGTTACTCTTATCGGGGGACCTATGGCTACACCTTC.

The chain recombines TRBV28 with TRBJ1-1; possible D gene TRBD1, 6 bases. CDR3 length: 12 residues. CDR1 is MDHEN, CDR2 SYDVKM, per germline. V was trimmed by 6 bases and J by 6 bases, leaving 11 bases between them. CDR3 residues: CASRLQGAEAFF. The CDR3 DNA reads as TGTGCCAGCAGACTACAGGGAGCTGAAGCTTTCTTT.

This clone was recorded only once. The chain recombines TRBV19 with TRBJ1-3; 7 positions match TRBD1. The CDR3 spans 17 residues. Germline CDR1 reads LNHDA; CDR2 reads SQIVND (reference sequence). V was pared by 1 base and J by 8 bases, with 14 bases of the junction left unmatched. The CDR3 nucleotides are TGTGCCAGTAGTATAGGCCGCAGGGGGACAACTGGCTACACCATATATTTT. It yields the protein CASSIGRRGTTGYTIYF.

The chain couples TRBV18 to TRBJ2-7; 9 bases fit TRBD1. Germline trimming cut 3 bases from V and 4 bases from J; bases unmatched to any gene: 4. Germline-derived CDR1 and CDR2 are KGHSH and LQKENI. This CDR3 comprises 14 residues. The CDR3: CASSPGTGWYEQYF. DNA of the CDR3: TGTGCCAGCTCACCGGGGACAGGGTGGTACGAGCAGTACTTC.

V and J are TRBV14 and TRBJ1-5; 11 bases agree with TRBD1. CDR1 is SGHDN, CDR2 FVKESK, per germline. V shed 6 bases, J shed 7 bases, and the junction held 5 bases outside the gene matches. The CDR3 is 14 residues long. CDR3 sequence (DNA): TGTGCCAGCAGTCGGACAGGGGGCTTGCAGCCCCAGCATTTT. Amino acid sequence: CASSRTGGLQPQHF.

A few counts support this clone. V gene TRBV19 combines with J gene TRBJ1-2, with 9 bases that match TRBD1. The ends lost 5 bases at V and 6 bases at J; junction bases unmatched: 7. This CDR3 is built from 14 residues. Germline assignment: CDR1 LNHDA and CDR2 SQIVND (reference sequence). CDR3 amino acids: CASSGRTGANGYTF. CDR3 nucleotide sequence: TGTGCCAGTAGTGGCAGGACAGGGGCAAATGGCTACACCTTC.

The gene calls are TRBV2 and TRBJ1-5; tentatively, D is TRBD1 (5 bases). V lost 5 bases to trimming and J lost 0 bases, with 8 bases between them. Germline V gene lookup returns CDR1 SNHLY and CDR2 FYNNEI. The CDR3 is made up of 14 amino acids. CDR3 region: CASSKGLSNQPQHF. DNA for the CDR3: TGTGCCAGCAGTAAGGGACTTAGCAATCAGCCCCAGCATTTT.

This clone showed up just a few times. The CDR3 DNA is TGTGCCAGTAGTGATAGGGGTCGCTACGAGCAGTACTTC. It encodes CASSDRGRYEQYF. J is TRBJ2-7 and V is TRBV19, with D possibly being TRBD1 (5 bases). Trimming took 5 bases from V and 3 from J, leaving 11 bases between them. Germline CDR1 is LNHDA and CDR2 is SQIVND (reference sequence). The CDR3 is 13 residues long.

The chain joins TRBV28 to TRBJ1-6, with a possible D match to TRBD1 (6 bases). Germline-derived CDR1 and CDR2 are MDHEN and SYDVKM. The CDR3 length is 16 residues. The germline V and J ends were trimmed by 5 bases and 0 bases, with 11 bases remaining between them. The CDR3 protein is CASSTGQLSYNSPLHF. CDR3 DNA sequence: TGTGCCAGCAGTACCGGACAGCTCTCCTATAATTCACCCCTCCACTTT.

J is TRBJ2-7 and V is TRBV2, with TRBD1 as a possible D gene (6 bases). CDR3 length equals 15 residues. In germline, CDR1 is SNHLY, CDR2 FYNNEI. Trimming shortened V by 3 bases and J by 4 bases, and 16 bases separated the two germline ends. Written as DNA, the CDR3 is TGTGCCAGCAGTGAGACCGGACAGCCGAGTTACGAGCAGTACTTC. It translates to CASSETGQPSYEQYF. The full variable domain, completed using reference TRBV2 and TRBJ2-7, is EPEVTQTPSHQVTQMGQEVILRCVPISNHLYFYWYRQILGQKVEFLVSFYNNEISEKSEIFDDQFSVERPDGSNFTLKIRSTKLEDSAMYFCASSETGQPSYEQYFGPGTRLTVT.

The chain recombines TRBV27 with TRBJ1-5, with TRBD1 matching over 8 bases. The CDR3 loop spans 16 amino acids. The V gene's germline CDR1 is MNHEY and CDR2 SMNVEV (reference sequence). V lost 1 base and J lost 3; bases outside the gene matches: 5. The CDR3 sequence is CASSLLGTGVNQPQHF. The CDR3, as DNA: TGTGCCAGCAGTTTATTGGGGACAGGAGTCAATCAGCCCCAGCATTTT.

The chain carries TRBV10-3 and TRBJ1-1; a weak D match, TRBD1 (6 bases). The germline V gene has CDR1 ENHRY and CDR2 SYGVKD. The CDR3 is 12 amino acids. Trimming stripped 8 bases from V and 3 bases from J, with 10 bases between. Here the CDR3 DNA reads TGTGCCATCGCGGGGGGCGACACTGAAGCTTTCTTT. It codes for CAIAGGDTEAFF.

The V call is TRBV7-9, the J call TRBJ1-2, with D hard to call. The CDR3 runs to 14 residues. Germline CDR1 is SEHNR and CDR2 is FQNEAQ (reference sequence). With 4 bases removed from V and 0 bases from J, the gap between germline ends came to 9 bases. CDR3 sequence (DNA): TGTGCCAGCAGCTCCCGGGAGACTAACTATGGCTACACCTTC. This gives the protein CASSSRETNYGYTF.

This chain joins TRBV2 and TRBJ1-1; D remains ambiguous. The V gene lost 7 bases and the J gene lost 7 bases, with 19 bases spanning the gap. CDR3 length: 14 amino acids. Per germline, CDR1 SNHLY and CDR2 FYNNEI. CDR3 in amino acids: CASTPRSGSGEAFF. The CDR3 DNA sequence: TGTGCCAGCACCCCAAGATCGGGGTCGGGTGAAGCTTTCTTT.

The chain recombines TRBV25-1 with TRBJ2-5; TRBD2 is a possible D gene (5 bases). The V and J ends lost 7 bases and 1 base respectively, with 10 bases between them. This CDR3 region has 13 residues. Germline V CDR1 and CDR2: MGHDK, SYGVNS. The CDR3 bases are TGTGCCAGCACATTTGGACTCCAAGAGACCCAGTACTTC. It encodes CASTFGLQETQYF.

V and J are TRBV11-2 and TRBJ2-3; D gene unclear. Between the trimmed V and J ends, which lost 1 base and 2 bases, there was a span of 10 bases. The CDR3 has 15 residues. Germline V CDR1 and CDR2: SGHAT, FQNNGV. In nucleotides, the CDR3 is TGTGCCAGCAGCTTAGTTAGCCCAGCCACAGATACGCAGTATTTT. Its protein product is CASSLVSPATDTQYF.

The rearrangement joins TRBV15 to TRBJ1-1; D might be TRBD1 (5 bases). This CDR3 comprises 17 residues. Germline V lookup: CDR1 LNHNV, CDR2 YYDKDF (reference sequence). V dropped 3 bases and J dropped 4 bases, with 21 bases sitting between them. DNA for the CDR3: TGTGCCACCAGCAGCCCTTTACGGGGGGGAACGAGCACTGAAGCTTTCTTT. This sequence encodes CATSSPLRGGTSTEAFF. Filled out from reference TRBV15 and TRBJ1-1, the complete variable domain reads DAMVIQNPRYQVTQFGKPVTLSCSQTLNHNVMYWYQQKSSQAPKLLFHYYDKDFNNEADTPDNFQSRRPNTSFCFLDIRSPGLGDTAMYLCATSSPLRGGTSTEAFFGQGTRLTVV.

The gene calls are TRBV19 and TRBJ1-2; 8 bases are a match to TRBD1. This CDR3 region has 13 residues. Losses at the gene ends were 11 bases for V and 4 bases for J; bases not matched to a gene: 9. Germline V CDR1 and CDR2: LNHDA, SQIVND (reference sequence). CDR3 nucleotide sequence: TGTGCCGCCGCATTCACAGGGGGCTATGGCTACACCTTC. This gives the protein CAAAFTGGYGYTF.

The chain uses TRBV6-1 and TRBJ1-1; D is unclear. With 2 bases removed from V and 5 bases from J, the gap between germline ends came to 12 bases. Germline V lookup: CDR1 MNHNS, CDR2 SASEGT. The length of the CDR3 is 14 residues. The CDR3 reads CASSERERATEAFF. CDR3 in DNA: TGTGCCAGCAGTGAAAGAGAGCGGGCGACTGAAGCTTTCTTT.

The chain couples TRBV2 to TRBJ2-7; no clear D. CDR1 and CDR2 (germline): SNHLY, FYNNEI. The CDR3 covers 12 residues. Between the trimmed V and J ends, which lost 6 bases and 3 bases, there was a span of 9 bases. CDR3 in DNA: TGTGCCAGCAGGGAATCTAACTACGAGCAGTACTTC. Translated: CASRESNYEQYF.

Only one count was recorded for this clone. The chain uses TRBV6-5 and TRBJ1-2; 9 bases match TRBD1. CDR1 MNHEY and CDR2 SVGAGI come from the germline V gene. This CDR3 comprises 13 residues. With 5 bases clipped from V and 8 bases from J, the junction kept 6 bases outside the gene matches. CDR3 amino acids: CASSPLDRGGYTF. Written as DNA, the CDR3 is TGTGCCAGCAGTCCCTTGGACAGGGGAGGCTACACCTTC.

The chain links TRBV6-4 to TRBJ2-1; no clear D gene. Trimming shortened V by 2 bases and J by 11 bases, and 10 bases separated the two germline ends. CDR1 and CDR2 from the germline V gene are MRHNA and SNTAGT. The CDR3 loop spans 12 amino acids. DNA for the CDR3: TGTGCCAGCAGTGACCGGCGAGGAAAGCAGTTCTTC. Its translation is CASSDRRGKQFF.

The chain employs TRBV19 and TRBJ1-5; weak D call: TRBD1 (6 bases). This CDR3 is built from 16 residues. The V end was cut by 5 bases, the J end by 1 base, with 15 bases between. From germline, CDR1 is LNHDA and CDR2 SQIVND (reference sequence). In DNA, the CDR3 is TGTGCCAGTAGTCCTGGACAGAGGGAAAGCAATCAGCCCCAGCATTTT. Translating it yields CASSPGQRESNQPQHF. The full variable domain, completed using reference TRBV19 and TRBJ1-5, is DGGITQSPKYLFRKEGQNVTLSCEQNLNHDAMYWYRQDPGQGLRLIYYSQIVNDFQKGDIAEGYSVSREKKESFPLTVTSAQKNPTAFYLCASSPGQRESNQPQHFGDGTRLSIL.